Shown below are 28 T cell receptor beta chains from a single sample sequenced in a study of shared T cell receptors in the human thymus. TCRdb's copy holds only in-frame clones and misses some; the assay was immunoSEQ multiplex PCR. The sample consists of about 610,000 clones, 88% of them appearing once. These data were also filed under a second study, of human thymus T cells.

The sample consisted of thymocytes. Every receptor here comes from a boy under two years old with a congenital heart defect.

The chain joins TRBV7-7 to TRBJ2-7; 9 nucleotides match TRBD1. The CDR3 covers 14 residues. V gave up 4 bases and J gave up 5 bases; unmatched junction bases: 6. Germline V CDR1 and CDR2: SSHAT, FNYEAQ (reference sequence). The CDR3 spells CASSSGQGHHEQYF. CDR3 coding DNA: TGTGCCAGCAGCTCGGGACAGGGTCACCACGAGCAGTACTTC.

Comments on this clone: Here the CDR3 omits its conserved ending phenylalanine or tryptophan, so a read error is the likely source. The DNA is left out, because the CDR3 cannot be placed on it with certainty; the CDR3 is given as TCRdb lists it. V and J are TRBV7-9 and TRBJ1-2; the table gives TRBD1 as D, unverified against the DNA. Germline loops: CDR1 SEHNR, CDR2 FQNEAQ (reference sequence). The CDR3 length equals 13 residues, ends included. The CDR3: CASSSFDRGLILL.

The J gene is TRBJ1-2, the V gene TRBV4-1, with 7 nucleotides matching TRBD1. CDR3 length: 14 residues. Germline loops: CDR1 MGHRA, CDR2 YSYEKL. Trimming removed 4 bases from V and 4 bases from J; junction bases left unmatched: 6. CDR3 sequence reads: CASSPRGDSYGYTF. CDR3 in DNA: TGCGCCAGCAGCCCTCGAGGGGACAGCTATGGCTACACCTTC.

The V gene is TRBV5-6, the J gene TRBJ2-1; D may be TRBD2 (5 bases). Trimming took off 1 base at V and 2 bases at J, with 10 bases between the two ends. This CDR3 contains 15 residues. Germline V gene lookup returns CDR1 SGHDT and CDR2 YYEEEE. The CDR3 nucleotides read TGTGCCAGCAGCTTGTGGGAGCGGCCCTACAATGAGCAGTTCTTC. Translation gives CASSLWERPYNEQFF. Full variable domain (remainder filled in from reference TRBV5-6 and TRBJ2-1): DAGVTQSPTHLIKTRGQQVTLRCSPKSGHDTVSWYQQALGQGPQFIFQYYEEEERQRGNFPDRFSGHQFPNYSSELNVNALLLGDSALYLCASSLWERPYNEQFFGPGTRLTVL.

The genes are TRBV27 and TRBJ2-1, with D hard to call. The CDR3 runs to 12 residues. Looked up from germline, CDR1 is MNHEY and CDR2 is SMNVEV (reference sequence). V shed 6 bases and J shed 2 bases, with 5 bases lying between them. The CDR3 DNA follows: TGTGCCAGCAGCTCCCCCTACAATGAGCAGTTCTTC. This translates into CASSSPYNEQFF.

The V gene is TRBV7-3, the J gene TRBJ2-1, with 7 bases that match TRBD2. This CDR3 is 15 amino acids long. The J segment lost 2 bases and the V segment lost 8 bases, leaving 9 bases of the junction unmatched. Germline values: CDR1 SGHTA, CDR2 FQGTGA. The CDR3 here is CASSRSGEPYNEQFF. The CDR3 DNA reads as TGTGCCAGCTCGAGGAGCGGGGAACCCTACAATGAGCAGTTCTTC. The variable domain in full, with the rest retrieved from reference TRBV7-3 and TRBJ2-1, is GAGVSQTPSNKVTEKGKYVELRCDPISGHTALYWYRQSLGQGPEFLIYFQGTGAADDSGLPNDRFFAVRPEGSVSTLKIQRTERGDSAVYLCASSRSGEPYNEQFFGPGTRLTVL.

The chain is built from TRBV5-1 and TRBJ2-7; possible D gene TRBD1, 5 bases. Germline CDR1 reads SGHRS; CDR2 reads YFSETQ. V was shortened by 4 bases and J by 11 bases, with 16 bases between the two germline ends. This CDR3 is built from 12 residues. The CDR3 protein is CASSPPDTTKYF. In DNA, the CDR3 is TGCGCCAGCAGCCCCCCGGACACGACGAAGTACTTC.

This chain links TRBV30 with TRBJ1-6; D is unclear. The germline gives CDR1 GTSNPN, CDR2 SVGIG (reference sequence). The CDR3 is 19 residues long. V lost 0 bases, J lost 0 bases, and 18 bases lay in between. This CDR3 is CAWSVGWEHPSSYNSPLHF. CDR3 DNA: TGTGCCTGGAGTGTAGGGTGGGAGCACCCGAGCTCCTATAATTCACCCCTCCACTTT.

CDR3 residues: CASSPPLAGGPNNEQFF. As DNA, the CDR3 is TGTGCCAGCTCACCCCCACTAGCGGGAGGGCCTAACAATGAGCAGTTCTTC. The chain couples TRBV18 to TRBJ2-1; 13 positions agree with TRBD2. Germline values: CDR1 KGHSH, CDR2 LQKENI. After removal of 3 bases from V and 5 bases from J, the junction contained 7 bases not matched to a gene. This CDR3 has 17 residues.

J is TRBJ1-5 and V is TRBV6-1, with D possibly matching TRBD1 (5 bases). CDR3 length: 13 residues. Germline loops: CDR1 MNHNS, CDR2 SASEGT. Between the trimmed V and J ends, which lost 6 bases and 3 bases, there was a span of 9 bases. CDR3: CASRMDTNQPQHF. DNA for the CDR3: TGTGCCAGCAGAATGGACACCAATCAGCCCCAGCATTTT.

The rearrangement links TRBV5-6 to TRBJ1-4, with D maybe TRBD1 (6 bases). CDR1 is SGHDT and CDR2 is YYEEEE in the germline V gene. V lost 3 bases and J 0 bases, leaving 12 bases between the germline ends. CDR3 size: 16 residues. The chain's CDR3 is CASSSEQGATNEKLFF. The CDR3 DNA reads TGTGCCAGCAGCTCAGAACAGGGTGCAACTAATGAAAAACTGTTTTTT.

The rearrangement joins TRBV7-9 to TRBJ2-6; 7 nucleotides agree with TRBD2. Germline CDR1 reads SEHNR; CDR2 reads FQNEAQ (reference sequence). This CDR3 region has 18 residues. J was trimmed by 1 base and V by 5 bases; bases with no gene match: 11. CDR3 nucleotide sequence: TGTGCCAGCAGCGCCGCGGGGGACTCTCGGTCTGGGGCCAACGTCCTGACTTTC. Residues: CASSAAGDSRSGANVLTF.

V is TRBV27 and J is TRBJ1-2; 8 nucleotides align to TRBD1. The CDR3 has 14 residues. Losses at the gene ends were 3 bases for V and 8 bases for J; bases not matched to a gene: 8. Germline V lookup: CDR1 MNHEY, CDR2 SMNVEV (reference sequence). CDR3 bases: TGTGCCAGCAGTTTCGCAGGGGGCTGGTGGGGCTACACCTTC. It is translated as CASSFAGGWWGYTF.

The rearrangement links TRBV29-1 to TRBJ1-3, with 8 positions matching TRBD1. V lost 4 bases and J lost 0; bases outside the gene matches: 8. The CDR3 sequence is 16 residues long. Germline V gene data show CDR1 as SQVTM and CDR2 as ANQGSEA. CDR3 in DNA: TGCAGCGTTGGGATCGAAGGACAGGGCTCTGGAAACACCATATATTTT. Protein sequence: CSVGIEGQGSGNTIYF.

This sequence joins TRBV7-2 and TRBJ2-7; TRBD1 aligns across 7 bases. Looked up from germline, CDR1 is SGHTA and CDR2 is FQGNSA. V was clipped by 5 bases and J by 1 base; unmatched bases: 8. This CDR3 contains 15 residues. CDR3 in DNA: TGTGCCAGCAGCGTAGTCTCGACAGGGTCCTACGAGCAGTACTTC. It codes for CASSVVSTGSYEQYF.

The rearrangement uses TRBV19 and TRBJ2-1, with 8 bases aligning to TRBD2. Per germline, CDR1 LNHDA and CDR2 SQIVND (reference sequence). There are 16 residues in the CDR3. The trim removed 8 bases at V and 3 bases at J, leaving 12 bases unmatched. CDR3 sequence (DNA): TGTGCCAGTCGGGCCCAAGGACTAGCCGTCTACAATGAGCAGTTCTTC. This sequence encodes CASRAQGLAVYNEQFF.

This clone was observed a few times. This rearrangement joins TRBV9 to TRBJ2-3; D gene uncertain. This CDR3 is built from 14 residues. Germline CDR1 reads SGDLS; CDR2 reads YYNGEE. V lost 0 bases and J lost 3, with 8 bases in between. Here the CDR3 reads CASSVDESTDTQYF. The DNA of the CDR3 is TGTGCCAGCAGCGTAGATGAGTCGACAGATACGCAGTATTTT.

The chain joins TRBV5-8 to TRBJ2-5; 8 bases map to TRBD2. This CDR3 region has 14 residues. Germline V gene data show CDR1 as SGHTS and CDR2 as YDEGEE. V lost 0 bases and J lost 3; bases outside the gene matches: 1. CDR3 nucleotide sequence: TGTGCCAGCAGCTTGGGACTAGCGAAAGAGACCCAGTACTTC. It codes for CASSLGLAKETQYF. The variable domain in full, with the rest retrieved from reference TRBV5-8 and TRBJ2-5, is EAGVTQSPTHLIKTRGQQATLRCSPISGHTSVYWYQQALGLGLQFLLWYDEGEERNRGNFPPRFSGRQFPNYSSELNVNALELEDSALYLCASSLGLAKETQYFGPGTRLLVL.

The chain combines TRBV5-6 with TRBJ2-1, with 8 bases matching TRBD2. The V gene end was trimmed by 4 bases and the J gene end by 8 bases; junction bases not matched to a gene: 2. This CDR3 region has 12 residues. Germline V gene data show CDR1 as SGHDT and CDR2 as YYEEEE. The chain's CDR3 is CASSRGGDEQFF. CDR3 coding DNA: TGTGCCAGCAGCCGGGGGGGGGATGAGCAGTTCTTC. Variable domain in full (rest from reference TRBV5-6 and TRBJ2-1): DAGVTQSPTHLIKTRGQQVTLRCSPKSGHDTVSWYQQALGQGPQFIFQYYEEEERQRGNFPDRFSGHQFPNYSSELNVNALLLGDSALYLCASSRGGDEQFFGPGTRLTVL.

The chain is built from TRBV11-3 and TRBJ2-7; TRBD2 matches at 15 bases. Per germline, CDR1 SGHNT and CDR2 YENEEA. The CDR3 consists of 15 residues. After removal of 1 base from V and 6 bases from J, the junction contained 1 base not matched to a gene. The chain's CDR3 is CASSLGTSGRAEQYF. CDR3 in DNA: TGTGCCAGCAGCTTAGGGACTAGCGGGAGGGCCGAGCAGTACTTC. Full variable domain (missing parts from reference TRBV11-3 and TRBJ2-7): EAGVVQSPRYKIIEKKQPVAFWCNPISGHNTLYWYLQNLGQGPELLIRYENEEAVDDSQLPKDRFSAERLKGVDSTLKIQPAELGDSAVYLCASSLGTSGRAEQYFGPGTRLTVT.

The CDR3 nucleotides are TGTGCCAGCTCAAACCGGGACAGGGAGTTCGAGACAGATACGCAGTATTTT. Residues: CASSNRDREFETDTQYF. This chain joins TRBV18 and TRBJ2-3, with 9 bases matching TRBD1. The CDR3 loop spans 17 amino acids. CDR1 and CDR2 (germline): KGHSH, LQKENI. J gave up 3 bases and V 5 bases, and 12 bases lay outside the gene matches. The whole variable domain, remainder taken from reference TRBV18 and TRBJ2-3, is NAGVMQNPRHLVRRRGQEARLRCSPMKGHSHVYWYRQLPEEGLKFMVYLQKENIIDESGMPKERFSAEFPKEGPSILRIQQVVRGDSAAYFCASSNRDREFETDTQYFGPGTRLTVL.

This CDR3 is CAIRVGQGLTEAFF. DNA of the CDR3: TGTGCCATCAGGGTCGGACAGGGGCTCACTGAAGCTTTCTTT. The chain is built from TRBV10-3 and TRBJ1-1; the match to TRBD1 covers 9 bases. This CDR3 contains 14 residues. Germline V gene lookup returns CDR1 ENHRY and CDR2 SYGVKD. The junction had 6 bases not matched to a gene; V was cut back by 6 bases and J by 4 bases.

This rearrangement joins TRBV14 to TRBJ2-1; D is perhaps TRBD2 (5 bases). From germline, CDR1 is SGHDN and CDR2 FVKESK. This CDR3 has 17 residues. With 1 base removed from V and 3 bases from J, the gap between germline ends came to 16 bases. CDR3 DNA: TGTGCCAGCAGCCAAGGGGGAGACCCCCCTAGCTACAATGAGCAGTTCTTC. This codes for CASSQGGDPPSYNEQFF.

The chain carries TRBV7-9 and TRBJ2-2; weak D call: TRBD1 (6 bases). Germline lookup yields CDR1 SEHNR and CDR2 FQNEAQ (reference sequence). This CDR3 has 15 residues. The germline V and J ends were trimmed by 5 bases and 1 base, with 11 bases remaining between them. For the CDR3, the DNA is TGTGCCAGCAGCCGCTCGGGACAGAACACCGGGGAGCTGTTTTTT. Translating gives CASSRSGQNTGELFF.

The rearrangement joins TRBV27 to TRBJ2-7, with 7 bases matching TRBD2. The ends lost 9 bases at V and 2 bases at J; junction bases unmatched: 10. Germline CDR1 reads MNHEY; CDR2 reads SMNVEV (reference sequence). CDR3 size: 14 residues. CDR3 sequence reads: CARNGASGAYEQYF. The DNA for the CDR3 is TGTGCCAGAAACGGGGCTAGCGGAGCCTACGAGCAGTACTTC.

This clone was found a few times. The CDR3 DNA is TGCGCCAGCAGCTTGAATACGGGGTGGGCGGAAGCTTTCTTT. Protein: CASSLNTGWAEAFF. This sequence joins TRBV5-1 and TRBJ1-1; no clear D gene. This CDR3 spans 14 amino acids. Germline V CDR1 and CDR2: SGHRS, YFSETQ. The V and J ends lost 1 base and 8 bases respectively, with 15 bases between them.

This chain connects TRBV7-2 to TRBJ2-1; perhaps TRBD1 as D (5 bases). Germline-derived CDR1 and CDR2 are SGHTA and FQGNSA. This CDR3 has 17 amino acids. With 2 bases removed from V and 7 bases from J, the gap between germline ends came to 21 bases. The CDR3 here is CASSLLSLQGHRNEQFF. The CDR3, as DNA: TGTGCCAGCAGCTTACTTTCATTGCAGGGCCATAGGAATGAGCAGTTCTTC.

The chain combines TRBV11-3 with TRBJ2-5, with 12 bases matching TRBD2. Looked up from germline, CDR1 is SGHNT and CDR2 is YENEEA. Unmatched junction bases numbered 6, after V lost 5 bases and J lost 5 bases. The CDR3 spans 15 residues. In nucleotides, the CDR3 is TGTGCCAGCAGCCTGACTAGCGGGAGTCTGGAGACCCAGTACTTC. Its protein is CASSLTSGSLETQYF. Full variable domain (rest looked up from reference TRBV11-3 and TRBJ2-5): EAGVVQSPRYKIIEKKQPVAFWCNPISGHNTLYWYLQNLGQGPELLIRYENEEAVDDSQLPKDRFSAERLKGVDSTLKIQPAELGDSAVYLCASSLTSGSLETQYFGPGTRLLVL.